These 32 T cell receptor beta chains originate from one sample sequenced in a study of identical twins. Via MiXCR, TCRdb re-called the 5' RACE reads, giving one row per CDR3 protein. The table lists about 340,000 distinct CDR3 sequences, roughly an eighth of them singletons. The same sample was also studied in work on yellow fever vaccine responses in identical twins.

The sequencing sample was made of CD8+ T cells sorted from blood. These receptors all come from a woman aged 18-29 years in good health.

This clonotype was counted between two and nine times. The rearrangement joins TRBV29-1 to TRBJ2-1; 12 bases are shared with TRBD2. The V gene's germline CDR1 is SQVTM and CDR2 ANQGSEA. V lost 4 bases, J lost 5 bases, and 3 bases stayed unmatched. This CDR3 region has 14 residues. This CDR3 reads CSVARLAGDNEQFF. DNA for the CDR3: TGCAGCGTTGCGCGACTAGCGGGAGACAATGAGCAGTTCTTC.

The V and J genes are TRBV6-1 and TRBJ1-5; D unresolved. CDR3 size: 16 residues. Deletions cut 1 base from V and 1 base from J, with 11 bases between. Germline CDR1 and CDR2: MNHNS and SASEGT. The CDR3 DNA reads as TGTGCCAGCAGTGAAGAGGAGAAAGAAAGCAATCAGCCCCAGCATTTT. It codes for CASSEEEKESNQPQHF.

The rearrangement uses TRBV6-5 and TRBJ2-7; D is perhaps TRBD2 (5 bases). The germline gives CDR1 MNHEY, CDR2 SVGAGI. The CDR3 has 13 amino acids. The V end was cut by 2 bases, the J end by 5 bases, with 10 bases between. Written as DNA, the CDR3 is TGTGCCAGCAGTTACGGGGATAGCGACGAGCAGTACTTC. It specifies CASSYGDSDEQYF.

This CDR3 reads CASSERVARLGQRFYEQYF. In nucleotides, the CDR3 is TGTGCCAGCAGTGAAAGGGTCGCACGACTGGGACAGCGCTTCTACGAGCAGTACTTC. The chain links TRBV2 to TRBJ2-7; 7 nucleotides match TRBD1. CDR3 size: 19 residues. V was pared by 2 bases and J by 3 bases, with 19 bases of the junction left unmatched. Looked up from germline, CDR1 is SNHLY and CDR2 is FYNNEI.

This clonotype has only a few counts. The J gene is TRBJ2-1, the V gene TRBV7-9; TRBD2 matches at 8 bases. The CDR3 is 16 amino acids. The J segment lost 8 bases and the V segment lost 5 bases, leaving 14 bases of the junction unmatched. CDR1 and CDR2 from the germline V gene are SEHNR and FQNEAQ (reference sequence). The CDR3 is CASSPSSRGVSDEQFF. The CDR3 DNA sequence: TGTGCCAGCAGCCCATCATCGCGGGGGGTCTCAGATGAGCAGTTCTTC.

This clonotype was seen ten or more times. The junction departs from the called germline gene at one end, perhaps through a read error. The chain recombines TRBV2 with TRBJ2-3; D is unclear. Germline lookup yields CDR1 SNHLY and CDR2 FYNNEI. The CDR3 covers 13 residues. CDR3 in amino acids: CASSRDSTDTQYF. CDR3 DNA: TGCGCCAGCAGCAGAGATAGCACAGATACGCAGTATTTT.

A note on this clonotype: An end of the junction does not agree with germline; a read error may underlie this. The chain uses TRBV7-8 and TRBJ2-1; D is unresolved. CDR3 length equals 15 residues. The germline V gene has CDR1 SGHVS and CDR2 FQNEAQ. The CDR3 spells CASSLSWASDNEQFF. The CDR3 region has the DNA TGTGCCAGCAGCTTATCGTGGGCCTCCGACAATGAGCAGTTCTTC.

In its sample, this clonotype was seen many times. The chain has TRBV27 and TRBJ1-4; TRBD1 aligns across 8 bases. The CDR3 is 15 amino acids. After removal of 6 bases from V and 3 bases from J, the junction contained 6 bases not matched to a gene. Germline V gene lookup returns CDR1 MNHEY and CDR2 SMNVEV (reference sequence). The CDR3 loop is CASRFRTGPNEKLFF. In DNA, the CDR3 is TGTGCCAGCAGATTTAGGACAGGGCCTAATGAAAAACTGTTTTTT.

This clonotype appeared a few times. This sequence joins TRBV9 and TRBJ2-7, with D possibly matching TRBD1 (6 bases). Trimming removed 2 bases at V and 5 bases at J, with 14 bases between. The CDR3 spans 14 residues. Germline V gene data show CDR1 as SGDLS and CDR2 as YYNGEE. CDR3 residues: CASSVAGSGDEQYF. CDR3 nucleotides: TGTGCCAGCAGCGTGGCCGGGTCAGGGGACGAGCAGTACTTC.

This clonotype occurred a few times. The chain employs TRBV3-1 and TRBJ2-7; 11 bases match TRBD2. From germline, CDR1 is LGHDT and CDR2 YNNKEL (reference sequence). The CDR3 is 18 amino acids. V lost 4 bases, J lost 0 bases, and 11 bases stayed unmatched. CDR3 in DNA: TGTGCCAGCAGCCCTCAGACTAGCGGGACGCCCCGCTCCTACGAGCAGTACTTC. Amino acid sequence: CASSPQTSGTPRSYEQYF.

This clonotype was seen only a few times. The rearrangement joins TRBV20-1 to TRBJ2-3; D unresolved. Germline V CDR1 and CDR2: DFQATT, SNEGSKA (reference sequence). V shed 5 bases and J shed 5 bases, with 11 bases lying between them. The length of the CDR3 is 12 residues. DNA for the CDR3: TGCAGTGCTCAAGGTGGGGTAGATACGCAGTATTTT. Its translation is CSAQGGVDTQYF.

In its sample, this clonotype was seen a few times. The genes are TRBV29-1 and TRBJ2-6; D remains ambiguous. In germline, CDR1 is SQVTM, CDR2 ANQGSEA. There are 13 residues in the CDR3. The V end lost 7 bases, the J end lost 0 bases, and 7 bases lay between the germline ends. This chain's CDR3 is CSAQHSGANVLTF. For the CDR3, the DNA is TGCAGCGCCCAGCACTCTGGGGCCAACGTCCTGACTTTC.

In its sample, this clonotype was seen a few times. The chain joins TRBV5-1 to TRBJ1-4; D is possibly TRBD1 (6 bases). This CDR3 is 14 amino acids long. Trimming removed 1 base at V and 15 bases at J, with 19 bases between. Looked up from germline, CDR1 is SGHRS and CDR2 is YFSETQ. The CDR3 DNA is TGCGCCAGCAGCTTGTTCCCCGGGGGCCGGGCCTTGTTTTTT. Translation: CASSLFPGGRALFF.

This clonotype was detected ten times or more. This CDR3 reads CASSQDEAGADTQYF. CDR3 nucleotides: TGTGCCAGCAGCCAAGATGAGGCGGGGGCAGATACGCAGTATTTT. This rearrangement joins TRBV3-1 to TRBJ2-3, with 7 bases fitting TRBD2. The V segment lost 0 bases and the J segment 4 bases; nucleotides outside the gene matches: 4. The CDR3 has 15 amino acids. Germline lookup yields CDR1 LGHDT and CDR2 YNNKEL (reference sequence).

Only a few counts were recorded for this clonotype. This chain uses TRBV27 with TRBJ1-5; TRBD1 matches at 9 bases. The CDR3 extends over 17 amino acids. The V gene end was trimmed by 2 bases and the J gene end by 0 bases; junction bases not matched to a gene: 5. Germline V lookup: CDR1 MNHEY, CDR2 SMNVEV (reference sequence). This chain's CDR3 is CASSLTGQGYSNQPQHF. CDR3 DNA: TGTGCCAGCAGTTTAACGGGACAGGGCTATAGCAATCAGCCCCAGCATTTT.

This clonotype was detected ten times or more. The chain carries TRBV12-3 or TRBV12-4 and TRBJ2-5; unclear D gene. CDR3 length: 13 residues. V dropped 2 bases and J dropped 5 bases, with 9 bases sitting between them. The CDR3: CASSLSQEETQYF. DNA of the CDR3: TGTGCCAGCAGTTTAAGCCAGGAGGAGACCCAGTACTTC.

This clonotype was seen more than once but under ten times. The V and J genes are TRBV15 and TRBJ2-1; TRBD2 aligns across 10 bases. The CDR3 consists of 14 residues. The V gene's germline CDR1 is LNHNV and CDR2 YYDKDF (reference sequence). Trimming removed 5 bases from V and 9 bases from J; junction bases left unmatched: 7. CDR3 nucleotide sequence: TGTGCCACCAGCCAAGGAGCGGGAGGGTTTGAGCAGTTCTTC. This sequence encodes CATSQGAGGFEQFF.

V usage is TRBV15 and J usage is TRBJ1-1; no clear D gene. Germline CDR1 and CDR2: LNHNV and YYDKDF (reference sequence). V shed 1 base and J shed 2 bases, with 5 bases lying between them. The CDR3 is made up of 13 amino acids. CDR3 protein: CATSRGPNTEAFF. The CDR3, as DNA: TGTGCCACCAGCAGAGGCCCTAACACTGAAGCTTTCTTT.

This clonotype was seen only a few times. The rearrangement links TRBV7-2 to TRBJ2-7; 14 bases agree with TRBD2. The V gene's germline CDR1 is SGHTA and CDR2 FQGNSA. V shed 5 bases and J 7 bases; nucleotides not matched to a gene: 4. CDR3 length: 14 residues. CDR3 sequence: CASSRLAGGGEQYF. CDR3 in DNA: TGTGCCAGCAGCAGACTAGCGGGAGGGGGGGAGCAGTACTTC.

This clonotype was counted between two and nine times. This chain connects TRBV19 to TRBJ2-1; 9 bases agree with TRBD2. This CDR3 has 16 residues. From germline, CDR1 is LNHDA and CDR2 SQIVND (reference sequence). Unmatched junction bases numbered 8, after V lost 3 bases and J lost 5 bases. The CDR3 is CASSMGTSPSHNEQFF. The CDR3, as DNA: TGTGCCAGTAGTATGGGGACTAGCCCCTCGCACAATGAGCAGTTCTTC.

The V and J genes are TRBV9 and TRBJ1-1; D remains unclear. Per germline, CDR1 SGDLS and CDR2 YYNGEE. The CDR3 totals 14 residues. The germline V and J ends were trimmed by 0 bases and 5 bases, with 11 bases remaining between them. CDR3 sequence reads: CASSVAWGGTEAFF. DNA for the CDR3: TGTGCCAGCAGCGTAGCTTGGGGTGGGACTGAAGCTTTCTTT.

This clonotype was observed a handful of times. The chain carries TRBV2 and TRBJ2-7, with 11 bases matching TRBD2. Germline values: CDR1 SNHLY, CDR2 FYNNEI. V lost 2 bases and J lost 2; bases outside the gene matches: 2. The CDR3 runs to 15 residues. The CDR3 nucleotides are TGTGCCAGCAGTGAAAATAGCGGGGGGGCCTACGAGCAGTACTTC. Protein sequence: CASSENSGGAYEQYF.

The CDR3 nucleotides read TGTGCCAGCAGCTTAGATCGACACCACAATGAGCAGTTCTTC. It yields the protein CASSLDRHHNEQFF. The rearrangement joins TRBV7-9 to TRBJ2-1; unclear D gene. CDR3 length equals 14 residues. The V end was cut by 1 base, the J end by 5 bases, with 9 bases between. Germline assignment: CDR1 SEHNR and CDR2 FQNEAQ (reference sequence).

Ten or more counts support this clonotype. The chain is built from TRBV20-1 and TRBJ2-7, with 10 positions matching TRBD2. Per the germline V gene, CDR1 is DFQATT and CDR2 is SNEGSKA (reference sequence). The CDR3 spans 14 residues. Trimming at V came to 2 bases and at J to 3 bases, leaving 4 bases not matched to a gene. The CDR3 sequence: CSARSGTSDYEQYF. The CDR3 DNA reads TGCAGTGCTAGAAGCGGGACTAGCGACTACGAGCAGTACTTC.

V and J are TRBV28 and TRBJ2-7; D is perhaps TRBD1 (8 bases). The CDR3 is 11 amino acids. Germline values: CDR1 MDHEN, CDR2 SYDVKM. CDR3 region: CVSQGGHEQYV. DNA of the CDR3: TGTGTCTCACAGGGGGGGCACGAGCAGTACGTC.

The V and J genes are TRBV5-5 and TRBJ2-3, with 8 bases matching TRBD2. Germline values: CDR1 SGHKS, CDR2 YYEKEE (reference sequence). The junction had 7 bases not matched to a gene; V was cut back by 0 bases and J by 4 bases. The CDR3 consists of 16 residues. The CDR3 is CASSLGTSSGADTQYF. In nucleotides, the CDR3 is TGTGCCAGCAGCTTGGGGACTAGCAGTGGGGCAGATACGCAGTATTTT.

This clonotype was counted only a few times. This sequence joins TRBV7-8 and TRBJ2-1; D might be TRBD2 (5 bases). There are 15 residues in the CDR3. V lost 5 bases, J lost 4 bases, and 15 bases lay in between. Germline CDR1 SGHVS, CDR2 FQNEAQ. DNA for the CDR3: TGTGCCAGCAGCCTCGATGTAGCGTCTTACAATGAGCAGTTCTTC. The encoded protein is CASSLDVASYNEQFF.

This clonotype showed up many times. The V and J genes are TRBV12-3 or TRBV12-4 and TRBJ2-5; 8 bases line up with TRBD2. There are 13 residues in the CDR3. Trimming took 6 bases from V and 4 from J; bases not matched to a gene: 4. The CDR3 here is CASSPGLAETQYF. In DNA, the CDR3 is TGTGCCAGCAGCCCCGGACTAGCAGAGACCCAGTACTTC.

The rearrangement links TRBV12-3 or TRBV12-4 to TRBJ2-7; unclear D gene. Trimming removed 0 bases at V and 6 bases at J, with 12 bases between. The CDR3 is made up of 14 amino acids. The CDR3 region is CASSLASGYREQYF. The CDR3 bases are TGTGCCAGCAGTTTAGCGTCGGGTTACCGCGAGCAGTACTTC.

In this sample, this clonotype turned up a few times. This chain links TRBV12-3 or TRBV12-4 with TRBJ2-7; D gene unclear. The CDR3 covers 12 residues. Trimming shortened V by 5 bases and J by 6 bases, and 11 bases separated the two germline ends. This CDR3 reads CASSIHQLEQYF. In DNA form, the CDR3 reads TGTGCCAGCAGTATCCACCAACTCGAGCAGTACTTC.

The rearrangement uses TRBV3-1 and TRBJ2-1; 7 positions agree with TRBD1. V was clipped by 4 bases and J by 5 bases; unmatched bases: 8. From germline, CDR1 is LGHDT and CDR2 YNNKEL (reference sequence). CDR3 length: 15 amino acids. CDR3 in amino acids: CASSPLDRSDNEQFF. The CDR3 DNA follows: TGTGCCAGCAGCCCACTGGACAGGTCCGACAATGAGCAGTTCTTC.

This clonotype has more than one count but fewer than ten. This chain uses TRBV6-5 with TRBJ2-5, with 7 nucleotides matching TRBD1. Germline assignment: CDR1 MNHEY and CDR2 SVGAGI. V shed 1 base, J shed 5 bases, and the junction held 4 bases outside the gene matches. The CDR3 extends over 14 amino acids. The CDR3 region has the DNA TGTGCCAGCAGTTACTTAGGGGGCGCGGAGACCCAGTACTTC. Amino acids: CASSYLGGAETQYF.